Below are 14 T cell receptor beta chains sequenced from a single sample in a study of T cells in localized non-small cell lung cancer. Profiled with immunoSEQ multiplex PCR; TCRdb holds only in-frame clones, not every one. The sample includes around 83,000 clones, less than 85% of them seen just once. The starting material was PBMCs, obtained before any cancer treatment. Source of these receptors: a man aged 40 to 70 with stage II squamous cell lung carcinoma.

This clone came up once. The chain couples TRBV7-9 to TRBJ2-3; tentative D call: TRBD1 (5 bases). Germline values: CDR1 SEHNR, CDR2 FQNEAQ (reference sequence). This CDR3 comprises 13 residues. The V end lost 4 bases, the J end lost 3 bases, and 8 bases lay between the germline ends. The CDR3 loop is CASSSSGTDTQYF. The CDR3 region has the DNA TGTGCCAGCAGCTCCTCAGGGACAGATACGCAGTATTTT. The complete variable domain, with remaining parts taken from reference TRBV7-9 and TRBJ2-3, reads DTGVSQNPRHKITKRGQNVTFRCDPISEHNRLYWYRQTLGQGPEFLTYFQNEAQLEKSRLLSDRFSAERPKGSFSTLEIQRTEQGDSAMYLCASSSSGTDTQYFGPGTRLTVL.

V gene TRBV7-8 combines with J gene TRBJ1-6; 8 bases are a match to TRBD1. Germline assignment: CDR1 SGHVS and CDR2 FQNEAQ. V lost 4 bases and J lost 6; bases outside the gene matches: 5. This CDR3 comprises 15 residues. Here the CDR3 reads CASSSGQGFNSPLHF. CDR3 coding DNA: TGTGCCAGCAGCTCCGGACAGGGCTTTAATTCACCCCTCCACTTT.

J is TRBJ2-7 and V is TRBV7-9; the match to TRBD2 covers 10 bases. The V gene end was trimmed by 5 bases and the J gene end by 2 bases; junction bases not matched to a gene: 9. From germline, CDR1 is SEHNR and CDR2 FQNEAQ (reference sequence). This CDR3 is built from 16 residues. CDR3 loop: CASSGPLAGVAYEQYF. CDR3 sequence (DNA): TGTGCCAGCAGCGGACCTCTAGCGGGAGTAGCCTACGAGCAGTACTTC.

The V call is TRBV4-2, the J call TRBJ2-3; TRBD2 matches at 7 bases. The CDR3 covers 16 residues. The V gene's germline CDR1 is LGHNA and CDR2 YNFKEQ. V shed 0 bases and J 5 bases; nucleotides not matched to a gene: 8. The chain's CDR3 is CASSQDSSGTGDTQYF. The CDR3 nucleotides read TGTGCCAGCAGCCAAGATTCCAGCGGGACTGGAGATACGCAGTATTTT.

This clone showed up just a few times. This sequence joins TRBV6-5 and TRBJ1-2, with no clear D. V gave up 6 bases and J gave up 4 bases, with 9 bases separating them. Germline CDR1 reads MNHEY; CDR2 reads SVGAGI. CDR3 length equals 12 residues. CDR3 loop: CASSSRSYGYTF. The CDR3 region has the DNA TGTGCCAGCAGCAGTAGGTCCTATGGCTACACCTTC.

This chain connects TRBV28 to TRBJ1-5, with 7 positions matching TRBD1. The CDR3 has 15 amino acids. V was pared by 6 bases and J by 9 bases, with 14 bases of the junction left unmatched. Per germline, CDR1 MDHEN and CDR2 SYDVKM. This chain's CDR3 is CASSSDRPAGSPQHF. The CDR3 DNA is TGTGCCAGCAGCTCGGACAGGCCTGCCGGATCGCCCCAGCATTTT.

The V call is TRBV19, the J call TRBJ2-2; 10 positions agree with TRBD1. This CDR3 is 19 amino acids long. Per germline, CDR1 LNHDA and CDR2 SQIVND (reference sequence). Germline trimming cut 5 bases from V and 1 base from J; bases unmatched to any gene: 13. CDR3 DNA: TGTGCCAGTAGTCCCCAGTTTTGGACAGGGGGATTGAACACCGGGGAGCTGTTTTTT. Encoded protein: CASSPQFWTGGLNTGELFF.

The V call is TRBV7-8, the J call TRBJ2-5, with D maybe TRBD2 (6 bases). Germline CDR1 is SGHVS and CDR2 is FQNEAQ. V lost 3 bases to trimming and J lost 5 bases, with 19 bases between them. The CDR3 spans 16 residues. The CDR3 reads CASSFDVMGTYETQYF. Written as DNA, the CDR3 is TGTGCCAGCAGCTTTGATGTCATGGGGACTTATGAGACCCAGTACTTC.

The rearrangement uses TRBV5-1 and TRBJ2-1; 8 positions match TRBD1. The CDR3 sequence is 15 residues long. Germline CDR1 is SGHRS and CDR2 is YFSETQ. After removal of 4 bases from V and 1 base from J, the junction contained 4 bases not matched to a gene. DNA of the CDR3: TGCGCCAGCAGCATCGGACAGGGTTCCTACAATGAGCAGTTCTTC. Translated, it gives CASSIGQGSYNEQFF.

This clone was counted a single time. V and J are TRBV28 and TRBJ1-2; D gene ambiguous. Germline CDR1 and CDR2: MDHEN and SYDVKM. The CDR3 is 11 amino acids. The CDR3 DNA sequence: TGTGCGCTGGGCCGATTGGACGGCTACACCTTC. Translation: CALGRLDGYTF.

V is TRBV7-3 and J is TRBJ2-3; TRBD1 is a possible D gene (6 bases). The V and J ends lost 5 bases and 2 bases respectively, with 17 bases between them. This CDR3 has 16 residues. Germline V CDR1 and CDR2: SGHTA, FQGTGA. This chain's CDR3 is CASSPSGRGYTDTQYF. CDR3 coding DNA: TGTGCCAGCAGCCCCTCGGGAAGGGGGTACACAGATACGCAGTATTTT.

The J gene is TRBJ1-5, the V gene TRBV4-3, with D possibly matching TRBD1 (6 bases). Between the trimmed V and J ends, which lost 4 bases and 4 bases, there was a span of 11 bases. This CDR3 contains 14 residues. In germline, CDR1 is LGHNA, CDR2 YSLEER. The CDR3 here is CASSPGVGNQPQHF. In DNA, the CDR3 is TGCGCCAGCAGCCCAGGGGTGGGAAATCAGCCCCAGCATTTT.

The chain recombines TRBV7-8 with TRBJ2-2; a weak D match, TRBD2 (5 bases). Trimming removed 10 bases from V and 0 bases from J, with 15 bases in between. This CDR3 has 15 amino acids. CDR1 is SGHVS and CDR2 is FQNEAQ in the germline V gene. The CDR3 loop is CATFHGSSNTGELFF. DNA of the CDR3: TGTGCCACCTTTCATGGGAGTTCGAACACCGGGGAGCTGTTTTTT.

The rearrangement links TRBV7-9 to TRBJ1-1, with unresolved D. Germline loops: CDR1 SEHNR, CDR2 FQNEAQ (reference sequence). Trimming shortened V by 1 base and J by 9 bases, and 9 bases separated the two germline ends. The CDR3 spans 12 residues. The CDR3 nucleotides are TGTGCCAGCAGCTTAGAACGGCCTAAAGCTTTCTTT. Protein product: CASSLERPKAFF.